These 15 T cell receptor beta chains came from one sample sequenced in a study of blood T cell repertoires in COVID-19. Only in-frame clones appear in the TCRdb table, and some are missing; sequencing was by immunoSEQ multiplex PCR. This sample has tens of thousands of clones, with about 80% found just once. Sequenced material: peripheral blood. The receptors derive from a man aged 45-65 years with active or convalescent COVID-19.

This chain connects TRBV28 to TRBJ1-3, with 7 bases lining up with TRBD1. The length of the CDR3 is 17 residues. The germline V gene encodes CDR1 MDHEN and CDR2 SYDVKM. The V segment lost 1 base and the J segment 0 bases; nucleotides outside the gene matches: 6. CDR3 sequence: CASSLSGQPSSGNTIYF. The CDR3 DNA reads as TGTGCCAGCAGTTTATCGGGACAGCCGAGCTCTGGAAACACCATATATTTT.

The rearrangement links TRBV7-9 to TRBJ2-1, with 14 bases aligning to TRBD2. V was pared by 6 bases and J by 3 bases, with 7 bases of the junction left unmatched. CDR3 size: 17 residues. Germline assignment: CDR1 SEHNR and CDR2 FQNEAQ (reference sequence). The CDR3 DNA reads TGTGCCAGCAGGCCCGGGACTAGCGGGGGTATCTACAATGAGCAGTTCTTC. Translated: CASRPGTSGGIYNEQFF.

The chain carries TRBV7-2 and TRBJ1-5; 9 bases are a match to TRBD1. V shed 0 bases, J shed 4 bases, and the junction held 1 base outside the gene matches. CDR3 size: 15 residues. Germline CDR1 reads SGHTA; CDR2 reads FQGNSA. DNA of the CDR3: TGTGCCAGCAGCTTAGCCGGGACAGGGAATCAGCCCCAGCATTTT. Residues: CASSLAGTGNQPQHF.

The chain carries TRBV11-2 and TRBJ1-3, with D maybe TRBD1 (5 bases). The CDR3 extends over 16 amino acids. Germline-derived CDR1 and CDR2 are SGHAT and FQNNGV. V was trimmed by 5 bases and J by 0 bases, leaving 14 bases between them. CDR3 sequence (DNA): TGTGCCAGCAGCCCAGGGCCGTCTTTCTCTGGAAACACCATATATTTT. This codes for CASSPGPSFSGNTIYF.

The rearrangement uses TRBV29-1 and TRBJ2-2; 10 nucleotides align to TRBD1. Germline V CDR1 and CDR2: SQVTM, ANQGSEA. Unmatched junction bases numbered 8, after V lost 5 bases and J lost 5 bases. This CDR3 contains 15 residues. CDR3 loop: CSVPGTGVWTGELFF. CDR3 coding DNA: TGCAGCGTTCCAGGGACAGGGGTATGGACCGGGGAGCTGTTTTTT.

This sequence joins TRBV19 and TRBJ1-5, with 10 bases that match TRBD1. The length of the CDR3 is 15 residues. Per germline, CDR1 LNHDA and CDR2 SQIVND (reference sequence). V dropped 9 bases and J dropped 5; count of bases not matched to a gene: 10. CDR3 in amino acids: CASDPGQGPDQPQHF. The DNA for the CDR3 is TGTGCCAGCGATCCGGGACAGGGGCCAGATCAGCCCCAGCATTTT.

V and J are TRBV13 and TRBJ1-2; 8 positions match TRBD1. The CDR3 is 15 residues long. Losses at the gene ends were 2 bases for V and 2 bases for J; bases not matched to a gene: 4. The germline V gene has CDR1 PRHDT and CDR2 FYEKMQ (reference sequence). The CDR3 bases are TGTGCCAGCAGCTTAAGGACAGGGAGAAACTATGGCTACACCTTC. This sequence encodes CASSLRTGRNYGYTF.

This clone came up once. DNA of the CDR3: TGTGCCAGCAGATACGGCGGAACAGATACGCAGTATTTT. Translation gives CASRYGGTDTQYF. V is TRBV7-3 and J is TRBJ2-3; D is unclear. Germline lookup yields CDR1 SGHTA and CDR2 FQGTGA. Deletions cut 6 bases from V and 3 bases from J, with 10 bases between. The CDR3 has 13 residues.

J is TRBJ2-1 and V is TRBV6-4; 8 positions agree with TRBD2. This CDR3 has 15 residues. Germline CDR1 MRHNA, CDR2 SNTAGT. Trimming took 3 bases from V and 5 from J; bases not matched to a gene: 6. CDR3 bases: TGTGCCAGCAGTGAGGGCGGGGGGCCCAACAATGAGCAGTTCTTC. Amino acid sequence: CASSEGGGPNNEQFF.

This clone has just one count. The chain carries TRBV5-1 and TRBJ2-7; 7 bases align to TRBD2. The junction had 8 bases not matched to a gene; V was cut back by 4 bases and J by 1 base. Germline V gene lookup returns CDR1 SGHRS and CDR2 YFSETQ. This CDR3 has 15 amino acids. CDR3: CASSPASGVSYEQYF. CDR3 in DNA: TGCGCCAGCAGCCCGGCAAGCGGGGTTTCCTACGAGCAGTACTTC. Looking up the rest from reference TRBV5-1 and TRBJ2-7 gives the full variable domain: KAGVTQTPRYLIKTRGQQVTLSCSPISGHRSVSWYQQTPGQGLQFLFEYFSETQRNKGNFPGRFSGRQFSNSRSEMNVSTLELGDSALYLCASSPASGVSYEQYFGPGTRLTVT.

The chain is built from TRBV7-8 and TRBJ2-1, with a weak D call TRBD2 (5 bases). CDR1 SGHVS and CDR2 FQNEAQ come from the germline V gene. The V and J ends lost 1 base and 8 bases respectively, with 21 bases between them. CDR3 size: 17 residues. CDR3 sequence reads: CASSLGARWGVVHEQFF. The DNA for the CDR3 is TGTGCCAGCAGCTTAGGTGCGAGGTGGGGAGTGGTCCATGAGCAGTTCTTC.

The V gene is TRBV13, the J gene TRBJ2-1; TRBD1 aligns across 8 bases. Per germline, CDR1 PRHDT and CDR2 FYEKMQ (reference sequence). This CDR3 comprises 15 residues. After removal of 5 bases from V and 6 bases from J, the junction contained 9 bases not matched to a gene. Written as DNA, the CDR3 is TGTGCCAGCAGCCCAGACAGGGGTTTCCCCAATGAGCAGTTCTTC. Protein product: CASSPDRGFPNEQFF.

The J gene is TRBJ1-2, the V gene TRBV6-5, with 9 nucleotides matching TRBD1. The CDR3 has 13 residues. Trimming cost V 6 bases and J 6 bases; bases outside gene matches: 5. CDR1 is MNHEY and CDR2 is SVGAGI in the germline V gene. The CDR3 DNA follows: TGTGCCAGCAGCTTAGACAGGGGGAATGGCTACACCTTC. Protein sequence: CASSLDRGNGYTF.

In its sample, this clone was seen once. The chain carries TRBV27 and TRBJ1-5; a possible D gene is TRBD1 (6 bases). Germline V gene data show CDR1 as MNHEY and CDR2 as SMNVEV (reference sequence). The length of the CDR3 is 16 residues. Trimming took 6 bases from V and 4 from J, leaving 19 bases between them. CDR3 residues: CASSPLRTAYNQPQHF. Here the CDR3 DNA reads TGTGCCAGCAGCCCCCTGAGGACAGCCTATAATCAGCCCCAGCATTTT.

Remarks on this clone: Additional DNA sequences in this sample encode the identical CDR3. The chain has TRBV6-5 and TRBJ2-7; a possible D gene is TRBD1 (6 bases). CDR1 is MNHEY and CDR2 is SVGAGI in the germline V gene. The CDR3 has 12 residues. The V and J ends lost 6 bases and 2 bases respectively, with 8 bases between them. The CDR3 region has the DNA TGTGCCAGCAGCCGACAGGCCTACGAGCAGTACTTC. Translation gives CASSRQAYEQYF.